This T cell receptor beta chain was captured in a study of OX40 agonist ivuxolimab in advanced cancers. On the study more broadly: A diagnosis of hepatocellular carcinoma, melanoma, renal cell or head and neck cancer was present in dose-escalation patients. Cohort: approximately 83% men, mean age about 60, aged about 20 to 80.

Remarks on this clone: The antigen is unknown.

Only in-frame clones appear in the TCRdb table, and some are missing; sequencing was by immunoSEQ multiplex PCR. Among 30,000 or so clones listed, about nine tenths were seen once. Overall study results and limits: The antigen specificity of the peripheral T cells (those that were expanded) was not determined.

There are 13 residues in the CDR3. The germline V gene has CDR1 SGHRS and CDR2 YFSETQ. The V end lost 2 bases, the J end lost 6 bases, and 8 bases lay between the germline ends. Autoimmune disease history or systemic immunosuppression led to patient exclusion. This chain joins TRBV5-1 and TRBJ1-4, with a weak D call TRBD1 (5 bases). The TCR was taken from an adult with an advanced solid tumor such as melanoma, head and neck, liver or kidney cancer. Sequencing used CD4+ or CD8+ T cells sorted from blood, obtained in a trial of the OX40 agonist ivuxolimab. CDR3: CASSLGTDEKLFF. CDR3 DNA sequence: TGCGCCAGCAGCTTAGGGACGGATGAAAAACTGTTTTTT.